This T cell receptor (beta chain) is drawn from a study of cytotoxic CD8 clonotypes in ibrutinib-treated CLL. Background on the study: Enrolment comprised some 10 relapsed/refractory and some 15 treatment-naive patients; 17 were IGHV unmutated. Study results and limitations: Researchers report that baseline clonality outpaced age-matched healthy donors and tracked circulating CD8+ T-cell counts. Clonality increased at ibrutinib response and stayed stable in sustained remission. At progression, however, it fell back toward baseline. There were few public clonotypes, and on treatment they contracted or stayed stable.

Points on this clone: Its antigen remains unknown.

The data were produced by immunoSEQ multiplex PCR, yet TCRdb's version contains in-frame clones alone and is incomplete. The table includes fewer than 75,000 clones, about 72% detected once. The CDR3 contains 11 residues. The germline CDR1 and CDR2 sequences are MDHEN and SYDVKM. Trimming left V 7 bases short and J 7 bases short, with 10 bases between. The TCR was taken from a human donor with chronic lymphocytic leukemia. This specimen consisted of PBMCs, obtained after 12 months of ibrutinib treatment. V usage is TRBV28 and J usage is TRBJ1-2; the D is unclear. The CDR3 loop reads CASTSTGGYTF. The CDR3 DNA is TGTGCCAGCACGTCTACGGGTGGCTACACCTTC.